The 26 T cell receptor beta chains below were found in one sample sequenced in a study of low-dose radiotherapy and immunotherapy resistance in tumors. cDNA synthesis used a TRAV/TRBV-specific primer set for both chains. Amplification of TCRs used a constant-region primer and V-primer adapter for about 21 PCR cycles. In TCRdb, the reads were re-called with MiXCR into one record per CDR3 protein. The repertoire holds about 12,000 distinct CDR3 sequences, with 76% as singletons. All receptors come from a human donor with advanced metastatic prostate, ovarian, gallbladder or colorectal cancer (not recorded which). This table probably holds off-target reads from a library built for another chain.

The chain joins TRBV5-4 to TRBJ2-1; D not certain. CDR1 is SGHNT, CDR2 YYREEE, per germline (reference sequence). V gave up 0 bases and J gave up 2 bases, with 9 bases separating them. The CDR3 is 15 residues long. The CDR3 spells CASSLGGNPYNEQFF. Here the CDR3 DNA reads TGTGCCAGCAGCTTGGGCGGAAACCCCTACAATGAGCAGTTCTTC.

The chain carries TRBV6-8 and TRBJ2-1, with 12 bases that match TRBD2. Germline V gene data show CDR1 as MNHGY and CDR2 as SAAAGT. This CDR3 contains 14 residues. Trimming at V came to 7 bases and at J to 9 bases, leaving 7 bases not matched to a gene. For the CDR3, the DNA is TGTGCCAGCAAACCGGGACTAGCGGGTAGTGAGCAGTTCTTC. Its translation: CASKPGLAGSEQFF.

The chain joins TRBV4-3 to TRBJ2-1; 11 bases line up with TRBD2. Germline values: CDR1 LGHNA, CDR2 YSLEER. J gave up 10 bases and V 0 bases, and 26 bases lay outside the gene matches. This CDR3 contains 22 residues. The CDR3 DNA sequence: TGCGCCAGCAGCCAAGATCGATACTCGGTAGCGGGAGGGCCCAGTGTACTCAACGAGCAGTTCTTC. Its protein is CASSQDRYSVAGGPSVLNEQFF.

The chain recombines TRBV28 with TRBJ2-1; 13 bases line up with TRBD2. Germline loops: CDR1 MDHEN, CDR2 SYDVKM. J lost 6 bases, V lost 7 bases, and 6 bases had no gene match. The CDR3 covers 15 residues. CDR3 in DNA: TGTGCCAGCACTACTAGCGGGAGGGCCTTCAATGAGCAGTTCTTC. Translated: CASTTSGRAFNEQFF.

V usage is TRBV28 and J usage is TRBJ2-5; 15 nucleotides agree with TRBD2. This CDR3 is 18 amino acids long. Looked up from germline, CDR1 is MDHEN and CDR2 is SYDVKM. Trimming removed 3 bases from V and 5 bases from J; junction bases left unmatched: 10. CDR3 DNA sequence: TGTGCCAGCAGTTTTGGAGGACTAGCGGGAGGGGATCGTGAGACCCAGTACTTC. It specifies CASSFGGLAGGDRETQYF.

The chain is built from TRBV30 and TRBJ2-7; tentative D call: TRBD1 (6 bases). This CDR3 has 11 amino acids. Germline V gene data show CDR1 as GTSNPN and CDR2 as SVGIG (reference sequence). V shed 5 bases and J shed 7 bases, with 12 bases lying between them. As DNA, the CDR3 is TGTGCCTGGGGACAGCTCGGGGAGCAGTACTTC. Translating it yields CAWGQLGEQYF.

In its sample, this clonotype was seen a few times. The rearrangement links TRBV6-2 or TRBV6-3 to TRBJ2-4; TRBD1 aligns across 10 bases. The germline V gene has CDR1 MNHEY and CDR2 SVGEGT. This CDR3 contains 17 residues. The J segment lost 3 bases and the V segment lost 6 bases, leaving 11 bases of the junction unmatched. This CDR3 reads CASRDSGQGFGKNIQYF. CDR3 in DNA: TGTGCCAGCAGGGACTCGGGACAGGGGTTCGGCAAAAACATTCAGTACTTC.

The chain recombines TRBV4-1 with TRBJ1-5; D is perhaps TRBD1 (5 bases). Germline lookup yields CDR1 MGHRA and CDR2 YSYEKL. Between the trimmed V and J ends, which lost 0 bases and 2 bases, there was a span of 11 bases. There are 16 residues in the CDR3. The CDR3 bases are TGCGCCAGCAGCCAAGATGGGGGTGTCGGCAATCAGCCCCAGCATTTT. Translated: CASSQDGGVGNQPQHF.

V usage is TRBV28 and J usage is TRBJ1-6; 7 positions agree with TRBD1. Germline assignment: CDR1 MDHEN and CDR2 SYDVKM. CDR3 length: 14 residues. Trimming cost V 8 bases and J 10 bases; bases outside gene matches: 11. The CDR3 is CASLQGFRGSPLHF. The CDR3 DNA is TGTGCCAGCCTACAGGGGTTTCGGGGATCACCCCTCCACTTT.

The chain employs TRBV2 and TRBJ2-7; possibly TRBD1 or TRBD2 for D (5 bases each). Trimming cost V 7 bases and J 0 bases, with 13 bases left between them. Germline V gene data show CDR1 as SNHLY and CDR2 as FYNNEI. CDR3 length: 14 residues. The DNA for the CDR3 is TGTGCCAGCAATCCGGGGCTGAGCTCCTACGAGCAGTACTTC. Amino acids: CASNPGLSSYEQYF.

V gene TRBV5-5 combines with J gene TRBJ1-4; D not certain. There are 15 residues in the CDR3. Germline-derived CDR1 and CDR2 are SGHKS and YYEKEE (reference sequence). V lost 7 bases to trimming and J lost 0 bases, with 13 bases between them. CDR3 in amino acids: CASRPRISTNEKLFF. The CDR3 bases are TGTGCCAGCCGCCCCCGCATTTCAACTAATGAAAAACTGTTTTTT.

In its sample, this clonotype was seen a few times. The V and J genes are TRBV12-3 or TRBV12-4 and TRBJ2-1; TRBD2 agrees at 9 bases. This CDR3 spans 14 amino acids. Trimming cost V 6 bases and J 9 bases; bases outside gene matches: 9. CDR3 sequence: CASRDGSGSGEQFF. The CDR3 nucleotides are TGTGCCAGCAGGGACGGTAGCGGGAGCGGTGAGCAGTTCTTC.

J is TRBJ2-7 and V is TRBV29-1; TRBD1 aligns across 10 bases. Germline lookup yields CDR1 SQVTM and CDR2 ANQGSEA. The CDR3 is 12 amino acids. The trim removed 6 bases at V and 6 bases at J, leaving 5 bases unmatched. CDR3 sequence: CSVRTGGLEQYF. The CDR3 bases are TGCAGCGTCCGGACAGGGGGACTCGAGCAGTACTTC.

V and J are TRBV12-3 or TRBV12-4 and TRBJ1-1; maybe TRBD1 (5 bases). V shed 6 bases and J shed 10 bases, with 18 bases lying between them. The CDR3 is made up of 13 amino acids. The CDR3 spells CASSLGTGVRAFF. The CDR3, as DNA: TGTGCCAGCAGCCTCGGGACCGGGGTACGAGCTTTCTTT.

The chain has TRBV6-2 or TRBV6-3 and TRBJ2-1; 9 nucleotides match TRBD2. V trimming: 2 bases; J trimming: 7 bases; junction bases outside the gene matches: 6. The CDR3 consists of 15 residues. Germline V lookup: CDR1 MNHEY, CDR2 SVGEGT. The CDR3 protein is CASSYKLAGLNEQFF. In DNA, the CDR3 is TGTGCCAGCAGTTACAAGCTAGCGGGGCTAAATGAGCAGTTCTTC.

The chain joins TRBV7-2 to TRBJ2-1; tentatively, D is TRBD2 (7 bases). V gave up 2 bases and J gave up 7 bases, with 15 bases separating them. Germline V CDR1 and CDR2: SGHTA, FQGNSA. The CDR3 spans 15 residues. DNA of the CDR3: TGTGCCAGCAGCTTAATTCAAAGCGGGACAAATGAGCAGTTCTTC. This translates into CASSLIQSGTNEQFF.

This chain connects TRBV20-1 to TRBJ1-5; D unclear. The V end was cut by 0 bases, the J end by 4 bases, with 10 bases between. The CDR3 has 14 amino acids. The V gene's germline CDR1 is DFQATT and CDR2 SNEGSKA (reference sequence). The DNA of the CDR3 is TGCAGTGCTAGAGACGGTCCGGGAAATCAGCCCCAGCATTTT. This gives the protein CSARDGPGNQPQHF.

This sequence joins TRBV4-2 and TRBJ2-3, with 8 bases identical to TRBD1. V lost 5 bases to trimming and J lost 1 base; unmatched junction nucleotides: 5. Germline V gene sequence: CDR1 LGHNA, CDR2 YNFKEQ. CDR3 size: 15 residues. CDR3 residues: CASSASTGGTDTQYF. CDR3 DNA: TGTGCCAGCAGCGCCTCGACAGGGGGCACAGATACGCAGTATTTT.

The chain combines TRBV13 with TRBJ2-5; D gene ambiguous. This CDR3 spans 11 amino acids. Germline CDR1 is PRHDT and CDR2 is FYEKMQ (reference sequence). V shed 6 bases and J shed 3 bases, with 5 bases lying between them. CDR3 in amino acids: CASSKEETQYF. The DNA for the CDR3 is TGTGCCAGCAGTAAGGAAGAGACCCAGTACTTC.

J is TRBJ1-2 and V is TRBV5-5, with D perhaps TRBD1 (5 bases). This CDR3 spans 13 amino acids. CDR1 SGHKS and CDR2 YYEKEE come from the germline V gene (reference sequence). V lost 6 bases, J lost 5 bases, and 14 bases lay in between. CDR3 in amino acids: CASTPGTMYGYTF. CDR3 nucleotide sequence: TGTGCCAGCACCCCAGGGACCATGTATGGCTACACCTTC.

The rearrangement uses TRBV4-1 and TRBJ2-1, with TRBD2 identical over 9 bases. The CDR3 is made up of 16 amino acids. J was trimmed by 0 bases and V by 5 bases; bases with no gene match: 5. Germline values: CDR1 MGHRA, CDR2 YSYEKL. CDR3 bases: TGCGCCAGCAGCGGCAGCGGGAGGCGCTCCTACAATGAGCAGTTCTTC. Amino acids: CASSGSGRRSYNEQFF.

The chain uses TRBV11-2 and TRBJ2-2; 10 positions agree with TRBD1. Losses at the gene ends were 4 bases for V and 4 bases for J; bases not matched to a gene: 6. The CDR3 runs 16 residues. CDR1 and CDR2 from the germline V gene are SGHAT and FQNNGV. The CDR3, as DNA: TGTGCCAGCAGCTCCCCTCGGACAGGGGGCACCGGGGAGCTGTTTTTT. Protein product: CASSSPRTGGTGELFF.

The chain uses TRBV29-1 and TRBJ2-1, with 9 positions matching TRBD1. The CDR3 spans 15 residues. Unmatched junction bases numbered 6, after V lost 6 bases and J lost 0 bases. Germline V lookup: CDR1 SQVTM, CDR2 ANQGSEA. The CDR3: CSVRQGVSSYNEQFF. The CDR3, as DNA: TGCAGCGTCAGACAGGGGGTGAGCTCCTACAATGAGCAGTTCTTC.

This clonotype has just a few counts. The rearrangement joins TRBV12-3 or TRBV12-4 to TRBJ2-7; D perhaps matches TRBD2 (6 bases). V was shortened by 0 bases and J by 5 bases, with 11 bases between the two germline ends. The CDR3 loop spans 14 amino acids. CDR3: CASSLAGGWNEQYF. The DNA for the CDR3 is TGTGCCAGCAGTTTAGCGGGAGGATGGAACGAGCAGTACTTC.

J is TRBJ2-2 and V is TRBV27; 8 bases agree with TRBD1. This CDR3 is built from 15 residues. From germline, CDR1 is MNHEY and CDR2 SMNVEV (reference sequence). The V and J ends lost 7 bases and 6 bases, in that order; junction bases with no gene match: 10. CDR3 coding DNA: TGTGCCAGCATCGCCGGGACAGGTCTCTCCGGGGAGCTGTTTTTT. Translated, it gives CASIAGTGLSGELFF.

This clonotype was counted between two and nine times. The chain employs TRBV5-4 and TRBJ1-1; 12 nucleotides agree with TRBD1. The germline gives CDR1 SGHNT, CDR2 YYREEE (reference sequence). The CDR3 covers 14 residues. V shed 3 bases, J shed 5 bases, and the junction held 2 bases outside the gene matches. DNA of the CDR3: TGTGCCAGCAGCTCGGGACAGGGGGCTACTGAAGCTTTCTTT. Protein: CASSSGQGATEAFF. Complete variable domain (other parts from reference TRBV5-4 and TRBJ1-1): ETGVTQSPTHLIKTRGQQVTLRCSSQSGHNTVSWYQQALGQGPQFIFQYYREEENGRGNFPPRFSGLQFPNYSSELNVNALELDDSALYLCASSSGQGATEAFFGQGTRLTVV.